The rows below give T cell receptor beta chains drawn from one sample of a study of cytomegalovirus exposure and HLA in healthy donors. Profiling relied on immunoSEQ multiplex PCR, and the TCRdb table lists in-frame clones only, not all of them. Here the sample spans 110,000 or so clones, approximately 91% being singletons. Sample: PBMCs. These receptor sequences come from a woman between 18 and 29 years old in good health and CMV-seronegative. Each CDR3 is given with its conserved first and last residue. A D gene is named only where the DNA matches it firmly. The listing skips clone size in some rows; elsewhere it reads once, few, many or a size class.

>-|TRBV29-1|few|TRBJ2-7
CSVERTDSYSYEQYF
TGCAGCGTTGAACGGACAGACTCATACTCCTACGAGCAGTACTTC
>TRBD1|TRBV27|-|TRBJ2-7
CASSPRGQGAWEQYF
TGTGCCAGCAGTCCCCGGGGACAGGGGGCCTGGGAGCAGTACTTC
>TRBD2|TRBV9|-|TRBJ2-3
CASSLGRGGFTDTQYF
TGTGCCAGCAGCCTCGGGAGGGGGGGATTCACAGATACGCAGTATTTT
>-|TRBV6-1|-|TRBJ2-5
CASSVVLVAQYF
TGTGCCAGCAGTGTTGTCCTAGTCGCCCAGTACTTC
>-|TRBV19|-|TRBJ2-1
CASSIVEGVGFYNEQFF
TGTGCCAGTAGTATAGTGGAGGGCGTAGGGTTCTACAATGAGCAGTTCTTC
>-|TRBV5-4|-|TRBJ2-1
CASRPDSYSYNEQFF
TGTGCCAGCAGGCCTGACAGTTACTCCTACAATGAGCAGTTCTTC
>-|TRBV5-4|once|TRBJ1-2
CASSLLDSTVRGSGYTF
TGTGCCAGCAGCTTGTTAGATAGTACGGTCAGGGGAAGTGGCTACACCTTC
>TRBD1|TRBV7-9|-|TRBJ1-2
CASSRRIPGQRLSYGYTF
TGTGCCAGCAGCCGAAGAATACCGGGACAGCGCTTATCCTATGGCTACACCTTC
>-|TRBV28|-|TRBJ1-2
CASSWSTGTLDYGYTF
TGTGCCAGCAGTTGGAGCACAGGGACCTTGGACTATGGCTACACCTTC
>-|TRBV6-1|-|TRBJ1-1
CASTEGPMNTEAFF
TGTGCCAGCACGGAGGGGCCAATGAACACTGAAGCTTTCTTT
>-|TRBV9|-|TRBJ2-3
CASSVGPGGTDTQYF
TGTGCCAGCAGCGTAGGACCAGGTGGCACAGATACGCAGTATTTT
>-|TRBV6-5|-|TRBJ1-4
CASSDNGKLFF
TGTGCCAGCAGTGATAACGGAAAACTGTTTTTT
>-|TRBV28|once|TRBJ1-1
CASSLKGVRNTEAFF
TGTGCCAGCAGTTTAAAGGGAGTAAGGAACACTGAAGCTTTCTTT
>-|TRBV28|once|TRBJ1-4
CASSSGLREKLFF
TGTGCCAGCAGCTCAGGGTTGAGAGAAAAACTGTTTTTT
>-|TRBV28|-|TRBJ2-7
CASSSPGGHEQYF
TGTGCCAGCAGCTCACCCGGTGGGCACGAGCAGTACTTC
>TRBD1|TRBV5-1|-|TRBJ1-3
CASSLGVTGAGNTIYF
TGCGCCAGCAGCTTGGGGGTGACAGGGGCTGGAAACACCATATATTTT
>-|TRBV5-1|-|TRBJ1-1
CASSTRGSTEAFF
TGCGCCAGCAGCACGAGAGGGAGCACTGAAGCTTTCTTT
>TRBD2|TRBV4-3|-|TRBJ2-2
CASSQAWGGTTGELFF
TGCGCCAGCAGCCAAGCCTGGGGAGGGACCACCGGGGAGCTGTTTTTT
>-|TRBV11-1|once|TRBJ2-1
CASRLSGYNEQFF
TGTGCCAGCAGACTGTCCGGGTACAATGAGCAGTTCTTC
>TRBD1|TRBV5-6|-|TRBJ2-1
CASSFRDRYNEQFF
TGTGCCAGCAGCTTCCGGGACAGATACAATGAGCAGTTCTTC
>-|TRBV4-2|-|TRBJ1-1
CASSQERYDPNTEAFF
TGTGCCAGCAGCCAAGAACGGTACGATCCGAACACTGAAGCTTTCTTT
>-|TRBV7-8|-|TRBJ1-3
CASSLLRDTIYF
TGTGCCAGCAGCTTATTGCGAGACACCATATATTTT
>TRBD2|TRBV9|-|TRBJ2-3
CASSNLAGGPDTQYF
TGTGCCAGCAGCAACCTAGCGGGAGGGCCGGATACGCAGTATTTT
>TRBD1|TRBV9|-|TRBJ2-7
CASSVGVGTGSYEQYF
TGTGCCAGCAGCGTAGGGGTCGGGACAGGGTCCTACGAGCAGTACTTC
>TRBD1|TRBV28|-|TRBJ1-5
CASNEQGLGQPQHF
TGTGCCAGCAATGAACAGGGGCTGGGGCAGCCCCAGCATTTT
>TRBD2|TRBV30|-|TRBJ2-7
CAWSGTSASYEQYF
TGTGCCTGGAGTGGAACTAGCGCCTCCTACGAGCAGTACTTC